These 17 T cell receptor beta chains originate from one sample sequenced in a study of cytomegalovirus exposure and HLA in healthy donors. Profiled with immunoSEQ multiplex PCR; TCRdb holds only in-frame clones, not every one. Here the sample spans 300,000 to 450,000 clones, roughly 85% being singletons. Sequencing was carried out using PBMCs. Receptors originate from a woman aged 18 to 35 in good health and CMV-seronegative.

The CDR3 region is CASSQEFSGAYNEQFF. The CDR3 coding sequence is TGTGCCAGCAGCCAAGAGTTCAGCGGGGCTTACAATGAGCAGTTCTTC. The chain uses TRBV14 and TRBJ2-1, with 7 bases fitting TRBD2. The CDR3 is 16 residues long. The trim removed 0 bases at V and 4 bases at J, leaving 6 bases unmatched. Germline CDR1 SGHDN, CDR2 FVKESK.

The chain recombines TRBV5-4 with TRBJ2-7; 8 bases map to TRBD2. Germline CDR1 reads SGHNT; CDR2 reads YYREEE (reference sequence). The CDR3 loop spans 15 amino acids. V was clipped by 0 bases and J by 3 bases; unmatched bases: 5. DNA of the CDR3: TGTGCCAGCAGCTTGGCCAGCGGGAGTTTCTACGAGCAGTACTTC. This gives the protein CASSLASGSFYEQYF.

The chain links TRBV27 to TRBJ2-6, with TRBD1 identical over 7 bases. Germline V CDR1 and CDR2: MNHEY, SMNVEV (reference sequence). V was pared by 4 bases and J by 2 bases, with 8 bases of the junction left unmatched. The CDR3 loop spans 17 amino acids. The CDR3 DNA is TGTGCCAGCAGTTCAAGTGGCACAGGGGCTGGGGCCAACGTCCTGACTTTC. It codes for CASSSSGTGAGANVLTF. Together with reference TRBV27 and TRBJ2-6, the CDR3 gives the full variable domain: EAQVTQNPRYLITVTGKKLTVTCSQNMNHEYMSWYRQDPGLGLRQIYYSMNVEVTDKGDVPEGYKVSRKEKRNFPLILESPSPNQTSLYFCASSSSGTGAGANVLTFGAGSRLTVL.

The chain joins TRBV7-8 to TRBJ2-7; 10 bases align to TRBD2. The length of the CDR3 is 15 residues. Germline CDR1 and CDR2: SGHVS and FQNEAQ. V trimming: 3 bases; J trimming: 5 bases; junction bases outside the gene matches: 7. CDR3 in amino acids: CASSLVLAGDDEQYF. The CDR3 DNA is TGTGCCAGCAGCTTGGTCCTAGCGGGAGACGACGAGCAGTACTTC.

The chain joins TRBV7-9 to TRBJ1-1; D perhaps matches TRBD1 (5 bases). Germline V gene sequence: CDR1 SEHNR, CDR2 FQNEAQ (reference sequence). V lost 3 bases to trimming and J lost 8 bases, with 7 bases between them. The CDR3 is 11 residues long. DNA of the CDR3: TGTGCCAGCAGCTTGTGGGGCGAAGCTTTCTTT. Translating it yields CASSLWGEAFF.

The table lists this clone with a count of one. The V gene is TRBV2, the J gene TRBJ2-2; 12 nucleotides line up with TRBD1. The trim removed 6 bases at V and 6 bases at J, leaving 5 bases unmatched. Germline V lookup: CDR1 SNHLY, CDR2 FYNNEI. This CDR3 is 15 amino acids long. The CDR3 region is CASRRGTGGSGELFF. Written as DNA, the CDR3 is TGTGCCAGCAGGAGGGGGACAGGGGGCTCCGGGGAGCTGTTTTTT. The full variable domain, its missing parts supplied by reference TRBV2 and TRBJ2-2, is EPEVTQTPSHQVTQMGQEVILRCVPISNHLYFYWYRQILGQKVEFLVSFYNNEISEKSEIFDDQFSVERPDGSNFTLKIRSTKLEDSAMYFCASRRGTGGSGELFFGEGSRLTVL.

CDR3 sequence (DNA): TGTGCCAGCAGTTACTCGCAGGGTTTCTCCTACGAGCAGTACTTC. This codes for CASSYSQGFSYEQYF. This chain joins TRBV6-5 and TRBJ2-7; tentative D call: TRBD1 (5 bases). V was trimmed by 0 bases and J by 0 bases, leaving 9 bases between them. CDR1 is MNHEY and CDR2 is SVGAGI in the germline V gene. This CDR3 spans 15 amino acids.

The rearrangement links TRBV11-2 to TRBJ1-2; unclear D gene. V was trimmed by 2 bases and J by 4 bases, leaving 11 bases between them. Germline loops: CDR1 SGHAT, CDR2 FQNNGV. The CDR3 is 14 residues long. CDR3 nucleotide sequence: TGTGCCAGCAGCTTAATGGGGAGCGGCTATGGCTACACCTTC. Amino acids: CASSLMGSGYGYTF.

J is TRBJ2-3 and V is TRBV29-1, with a weak D call TRBD2 (5 bases). The V and J ends lost 7 bases and 2 bases respectively, with 13 bases between them. CDR1 is SQVTM, CDR2 ANQGSEA, per germline. The CDR3 runs to 13 residues. The CDR3 DNA reads as TGCAGCGGCGAGGGCGACTCCACAGATACGCAGTATTTT. It translates to CSGEGDSTDTQYF.

This clone showed up just a few times. This chain uses TRBV5-1 with TRBJ2-5, with 9 positions matching TRBD2. V lost 0 bases and J lost 5; bases outside the gene matches: 5. Germline loops: CDR1 SGHRS, CDR2 YFSETQ. CDR3 size: 15 residues. The CDR3 here is CASSLDLAGRETQYF. DNA for the CDR3: TGCGCCAGCAGCTTGGATCTAGCGGGGAGGGAGACCCAGTACTTC.

This clone was counted once. The chain employs TRBV28 and TRBJ1-3; D gene unclear. CDR1 MDHEN and CDR2 SYDVKM come from the germline V gene. The V and J ends lost 5 bases and 0 bases respectively, with 8 bases between them. CDR3 size: 14 residues. CDR3 amino acids: CASSPHHSGNTIYF. The CDR3 DNA is TGTGCCAGCAGTCCACACCACTCTGGAAACACCATATATTTT.

The chain uses TRBV15 and TRBJ2-2; TRBD2 might be the D (5 bases). Trimming pared 0 bases from V and 4 bases from J, leaving 9 bases between. The CDR3 totals 15 residues. Germline V gene data show CDR1 as LNHNV and CDR2 as YYDKDF (reference sequence). Written as DNA, the CDR3 is TGTGCCACCAGCAGAGATCTGACTACCACCGGGGAGCTGTTTTTT. Translation: CATSRDLTTTGELFF.

About this clone: Germline is not matched at one junction end, which may reflect a read error. V gene TRBV2 combines with J gene TRBJ1-2; TRBD1 aligns across 8 bases. CDR1 and CDR2 (germline): SNHLY, FYNNEI. CDR3 size: 15 residues. CDR3 protein: CASREGQGWAGGYTF. The CDR3 DNA is TGTGCCAGCAGGGAAGGACAGGGCTGGGCGGGGGGCTACACCTTC.

The chain carries TRBV30 and TRBJ1-3, with 7 nucleotides matching TRBD1. V dropped 0 bases and J dropped 4; count of bases not matched to a gene: 6. The CDR3 length is 15 residues. CDR1 and CDR2 from the germline V gene are GTSNPN and SVGIG (reference sequence). This CDR3 is CAWSVEGARGNTIYF. CDR3 DNA: TGTGCCTGGAGTGTAGAGGGGGCGCGGGGAAACACCATATATTTT. Full variable domain (outside the CDR3, taken from reference TRBV30 and TRBJ1-3): SQTIHQWPATLVQPVGSPLSLECTVEGTSNPNLYWYRQAAGRGLQLLFYSVGIGQISSEVPQNLSASRPQDRQFILSSKKLLLSDSGFYLCAWSVEGARGNTIYFGEGSWLTVV.

This chain joins TRBV30 and TRBJ2-7; a possible D gene is TRBD1 (5 bases). The CDR3 length is 11 residues. Trimming pared 5 bases from V and 3 bases from J, leaving 8 bases between. Germline V gene lookup returns CDR1 GTSNPN and CDR2 SVGIG (reference sequence). The CDR3 DNA sequence: TGTGCCTGGGAAGGGGACTACGAGCAGTACTTC. Translation gives CAWEGDYEQYF.

The chain couples TRBV4-1 to TRBJ1-6, with D perhaps TRBD1 (5 bases). V was clipped by 1 base and J by 7 bases, with 14 bases between them. The CDR3 loop spans 16 amino acids. CDR1 MGHRA and CDR2 YSYEKL come from the germline V gene. The CDR3 protein is CASSQGIGGYNSPLHF. CDR3 DNA sequence: TGCGCCAGCAGCCAAGGAATCGGGGGGTACAATTCACCCCTCCACTTT.

This clone was observed once. V and J are TRBV19 and TRBJ2-7; TRBD1 matches at 8 bases. Germline CDR1 is LNHDA and CDR2 is SQIVND (reference sequence). V was pared by 5 bases and J by 7 bases, with 10 bases of the junction left unmatched. The CDR3 consists of 14 residues. The CDR3 loop reads CASSPEAGGGEQYF. CDR3 bases: TGTGCCAGTAGTCCTGAGGCAGGGGGCGGTGAGCAGTACTTC. The whole variable domain, remainder taken from reference TRBV19 and TRBJ2-7, is DGGITQSPKYLFRKEGQNVTLSCEQNLNHDAMYWYRQDPGQGLRLIYYSQIVNDFQKGDIAEGYSVSREKKESFPLTVTSAQKNPTAFYLCASSPEAGGGEQYFGPGTRLTVT.